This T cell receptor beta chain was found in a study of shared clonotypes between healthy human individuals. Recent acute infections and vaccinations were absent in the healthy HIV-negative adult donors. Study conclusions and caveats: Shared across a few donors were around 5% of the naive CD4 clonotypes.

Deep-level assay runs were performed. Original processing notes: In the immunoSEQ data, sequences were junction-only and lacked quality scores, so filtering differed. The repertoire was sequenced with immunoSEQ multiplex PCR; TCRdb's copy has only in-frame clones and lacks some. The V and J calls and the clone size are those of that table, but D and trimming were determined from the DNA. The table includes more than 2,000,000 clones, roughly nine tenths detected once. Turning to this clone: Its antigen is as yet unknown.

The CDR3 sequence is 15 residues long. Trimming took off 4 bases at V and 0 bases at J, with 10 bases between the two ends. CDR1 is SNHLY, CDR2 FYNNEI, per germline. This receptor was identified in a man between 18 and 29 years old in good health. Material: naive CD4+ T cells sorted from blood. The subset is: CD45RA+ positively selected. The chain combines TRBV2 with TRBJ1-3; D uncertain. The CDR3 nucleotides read TGTGCCAGCAGTGCCCAGGTGCTCTCTGGAAACACCATATATTTT. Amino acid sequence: CASSAQVLSGNTIYF.